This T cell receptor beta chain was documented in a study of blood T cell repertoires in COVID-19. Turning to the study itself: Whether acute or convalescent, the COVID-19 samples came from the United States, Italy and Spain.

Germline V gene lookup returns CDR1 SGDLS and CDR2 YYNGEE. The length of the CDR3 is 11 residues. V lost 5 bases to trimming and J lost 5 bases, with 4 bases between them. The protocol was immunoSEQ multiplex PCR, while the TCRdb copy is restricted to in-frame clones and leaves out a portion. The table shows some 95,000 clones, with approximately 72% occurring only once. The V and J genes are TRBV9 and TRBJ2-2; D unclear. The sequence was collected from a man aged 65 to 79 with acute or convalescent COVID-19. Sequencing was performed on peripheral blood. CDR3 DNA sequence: TGTGCCAGCAGAACAACCGGGGAGCTGTTTTTT. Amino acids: CASRTTGELFF.